This note documents a single TCR beta chain sequence. This record belongs to a study of blood T cell repertoires in COVID-19. Study details: Collection of acute and convalescent COVID-19 samples took place in the United States, Italy and Spain. PBMCs, B-cell-depleted T cells, or T cells were the source of the cDNA or gDNA that made up the material.

Germline CDR1 and CDR2: LGHDT and YNNKEL (reference sequence). The CDR3 runs to 14 residues. V dropped 1 base and J dropped 6; count of bases not matched to a gene: 5. In the source study's methods: Amplification of reference gene primers provided the estimated nucleated cell counts. TCRdb's table, derived via immunoSEQ multiplex PCR, lists solely in-frame clones and lacks some. Clone size and V and J calls were adopted from that table, with D and trimming inferred from the DNA. The sample has 150,000 or so clones, around 82% seen once. The rearrangement uses TRBV3-1 (or the pseudogene TRBV3-2) and TRBJ2-7; 8 bases agree with TRBD1. Sequences were obtained from peripheral blood. This TCR derives from a human donor in a cohort sampled during active COVID-19. The CDR3 DNA reads TGTGCCAGCAGCCAAGCCCCAGGGGGCTCCGAGCAGTACTTC. Translated, it gives CASSQAPGGSEQYF.